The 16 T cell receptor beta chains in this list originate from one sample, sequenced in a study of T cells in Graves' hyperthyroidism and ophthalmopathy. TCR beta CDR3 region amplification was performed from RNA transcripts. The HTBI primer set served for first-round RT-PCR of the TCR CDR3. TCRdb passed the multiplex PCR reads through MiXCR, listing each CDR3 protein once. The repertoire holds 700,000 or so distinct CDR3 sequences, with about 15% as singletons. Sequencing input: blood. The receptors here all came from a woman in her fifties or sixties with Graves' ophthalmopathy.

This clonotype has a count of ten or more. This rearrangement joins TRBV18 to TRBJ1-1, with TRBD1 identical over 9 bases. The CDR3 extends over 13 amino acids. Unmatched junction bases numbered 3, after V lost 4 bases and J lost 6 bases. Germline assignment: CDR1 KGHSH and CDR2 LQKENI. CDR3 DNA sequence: TGTGCCAGCTCACGGACAGGGGACGCTGAAGCTTTCTTT. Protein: CASSRTGDAEAFF.

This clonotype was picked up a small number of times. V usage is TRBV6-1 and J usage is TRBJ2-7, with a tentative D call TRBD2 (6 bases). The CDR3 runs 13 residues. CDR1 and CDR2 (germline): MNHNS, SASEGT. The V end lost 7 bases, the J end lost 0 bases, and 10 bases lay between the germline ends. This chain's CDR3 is CASNGGSSYEQYF. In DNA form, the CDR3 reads TGTGCCAGCAATGGAGGGAGCTCCTACGAGCAGTACTTC.

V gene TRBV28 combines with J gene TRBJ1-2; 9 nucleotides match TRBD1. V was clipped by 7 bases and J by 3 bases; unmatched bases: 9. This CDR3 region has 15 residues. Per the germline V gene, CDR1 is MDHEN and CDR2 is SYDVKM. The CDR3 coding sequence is TGTGCCAGCATGAAACGGACAGGGGACTACTATGGCTACACCTTC. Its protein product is CASMKRTGDYYGYTF.

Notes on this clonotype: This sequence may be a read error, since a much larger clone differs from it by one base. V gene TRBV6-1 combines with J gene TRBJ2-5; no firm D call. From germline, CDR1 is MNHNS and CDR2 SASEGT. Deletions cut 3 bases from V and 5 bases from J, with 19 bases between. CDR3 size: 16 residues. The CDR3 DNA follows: TGTGCCAGCAGTGAGCTTCTGCCCCAGGATGGGGAGACCCAGTACTTC. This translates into CASSELLPQDGETQYF.

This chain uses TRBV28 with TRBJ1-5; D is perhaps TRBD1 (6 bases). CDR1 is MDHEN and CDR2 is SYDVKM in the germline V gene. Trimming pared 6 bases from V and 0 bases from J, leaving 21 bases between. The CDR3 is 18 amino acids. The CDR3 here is CASRPRGAGGDSNQPQHF. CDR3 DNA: TGTGCCAGCAGACCTCGGGGGGCGGGAGGGGATAGCAATCAGCCCCAGCATTTT.

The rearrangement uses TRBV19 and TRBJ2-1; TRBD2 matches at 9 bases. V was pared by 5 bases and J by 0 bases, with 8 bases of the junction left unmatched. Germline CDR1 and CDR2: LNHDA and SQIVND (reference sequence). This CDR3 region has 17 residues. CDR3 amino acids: CASSSSGASSSYNEQFF. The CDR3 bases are TGTGCCAGTAGTTCTAGCGGGGCGTCGAGCTCCTACAATGAGCAGTTCTTC. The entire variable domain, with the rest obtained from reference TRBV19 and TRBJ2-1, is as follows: DGGITQSPKYLFRKEGQNVTLSCEQNLNHDAMYWYRQDPGQGLRLIYYSQIVNDFQKGDIAEGYSVSREKKESFPLTVTSAQKNPTAFYLCASSSSGASSSYNEQFFGPGTRLTVL.

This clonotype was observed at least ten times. CDR3 DNA: TGCGCCAGCAGCCAAGATGTAGCGGGAGAAGAGACCCAGTACTTC. This codes for CASSQDVAGEETQYF. The rearrangement joins TRBV4-3 to TRBJ2-5, with TRBD2 matching over 9 bases. CDR1 and CDR2 from the germline V gene are LGHNA and YSLEER. The V and J ends lost 0 bases and 3 bases, in that order; junction bases with no gene match: 2. The CDR3 is 15 residues long.

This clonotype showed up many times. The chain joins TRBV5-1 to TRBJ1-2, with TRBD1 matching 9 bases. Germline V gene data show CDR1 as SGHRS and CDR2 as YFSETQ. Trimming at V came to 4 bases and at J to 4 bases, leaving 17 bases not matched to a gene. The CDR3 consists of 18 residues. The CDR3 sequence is CASSRLRSGGQGSYGYTF. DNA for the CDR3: TGCGCCAGCAGCCGACTTCGGTCAGGGGGACAGGGATCCTATGGCTACACCTTC.

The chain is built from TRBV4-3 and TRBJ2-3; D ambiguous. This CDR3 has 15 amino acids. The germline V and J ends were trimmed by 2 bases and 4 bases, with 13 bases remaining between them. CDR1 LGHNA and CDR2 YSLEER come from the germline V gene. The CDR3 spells CASSQFPRVSDTQYF. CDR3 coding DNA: TGCGCCAGCAGCCAATTTCCCCGGGTGTCAGATACGCAGTATTTT.

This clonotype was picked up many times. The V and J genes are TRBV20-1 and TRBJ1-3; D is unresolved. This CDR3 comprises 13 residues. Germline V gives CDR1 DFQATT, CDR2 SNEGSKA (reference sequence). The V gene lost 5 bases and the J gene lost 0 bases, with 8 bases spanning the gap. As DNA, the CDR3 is TGCAGTGCTCCAGAAGACTCTGGAAACACCATATATTTT. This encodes CSAPEDSGNTIYF.

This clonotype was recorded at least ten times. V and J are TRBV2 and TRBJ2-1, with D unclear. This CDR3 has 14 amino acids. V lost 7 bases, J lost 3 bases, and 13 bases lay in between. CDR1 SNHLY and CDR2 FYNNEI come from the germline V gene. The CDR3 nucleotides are TGTGCCAGCACCCGAAGCCGCGACTACAATGAGCAGTTCTTC. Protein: CASTRSRDYNEQFF.

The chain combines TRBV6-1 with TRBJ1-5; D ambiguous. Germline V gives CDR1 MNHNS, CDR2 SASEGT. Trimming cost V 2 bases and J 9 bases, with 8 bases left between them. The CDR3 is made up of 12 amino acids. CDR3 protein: CASSEIIGPQHF. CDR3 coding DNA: TGTGCCAGCAGTGAAATCATAGGGCCCCAGCATTTT.

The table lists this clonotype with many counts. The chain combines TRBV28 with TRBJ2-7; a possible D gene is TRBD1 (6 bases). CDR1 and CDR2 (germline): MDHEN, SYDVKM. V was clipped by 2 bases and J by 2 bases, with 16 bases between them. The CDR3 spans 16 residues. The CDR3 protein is CASSLETGTNPYEQYF. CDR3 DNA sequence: TGTGCCAGCAGTTTAGAGACCGGGACAAATCCCTACGAGCAGTACTTC.

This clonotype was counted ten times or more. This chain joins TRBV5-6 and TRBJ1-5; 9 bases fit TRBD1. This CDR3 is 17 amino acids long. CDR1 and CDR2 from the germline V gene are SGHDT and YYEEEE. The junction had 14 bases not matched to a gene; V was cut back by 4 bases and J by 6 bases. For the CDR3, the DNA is TGTGCCAGCAGCCGCACAGGGGGCAGCTTCCCCGTTCAGCCCCAGCATTTT. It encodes CASSRTGGSFPVQPQHF.

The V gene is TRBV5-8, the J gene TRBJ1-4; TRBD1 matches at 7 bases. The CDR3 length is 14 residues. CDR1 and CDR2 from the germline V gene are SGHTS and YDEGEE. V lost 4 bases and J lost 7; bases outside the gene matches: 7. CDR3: CASSPGTEGEKLFF. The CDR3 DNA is TGTGCCAGCAGCCCCGGGACAGAGGGTGAAAAACTGTTTTTT.

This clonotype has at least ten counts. Here the CDR3 DNA reads TGTGCCAGCAGCGACATCTGGACAGGGTCTTTGGAGACCCAGTACTTC. Translation gives CASSDIWTGSLETQYF. The chain combines TRBV2 with TRBJ2-5, with 8 bases lining up with TRBD1. With 6 bases clipped from V and 5 bases from J, the junction kept 14 bases outside the gene matches. Germline CDR1 is SNHLY and CDR2 is FYNNEI. CDR3 length: 16 amino acids.